This T cell receptor (beta chain) was identified in a study of blood T cell repertoires in COVID-19. The germline V gene has CDR1 SGDLS and CDR2 YYNGEE. V lost 0 bases and J lost 7; bases outside the gene matches: 13. This CDR3 contains 16 residues. The method was immunoSEQ multiplex PCR; TCRdb's version includes in-frame clones alone and lacks a portion of them. The sample contains 290,000 or so clones, approximately 86% of which appear only once. The chain recombines TRBV9 with TRBJ2-7; 7 bases are shared with TRBD1. The TCR sequence derives from a woman aged 18 to 35 who had recovered from COVID-19. Sequences were obtained from PBMCs or T cells enriched from blood (not recorded which). This chain's CDR3 is CASSVATGRGGDEQYF. CDR3 nucleotide sequence: TGTGCCAGCAGCGTAGCTACGGGACGAGGGGGCGATGAGCAGTACTTC. Full variable domain (rest looked up from reference TRBV9 and TRBJ2-7): DSGVTQTPKHLITATGQRVTLRCSPRSGDLSVYWYQQSLDQGLQFLIQYYNGEERAKGNILERFSAQQFPDLHSELNLSSLELGDSALYFCASSVATGRGGDEQYFGPGTRLTVT.